This T cell receptor beta chain comes out of a study of blood T cells in healthy people across ages. The CDR3 runs to 15 residues. The ends were cut back, 1 base at V and 0 bases at J, with 8 bases in the middle. The germline V gene encodes CDR1 LNHNV and CDR2 YYDKDF (reference sequence). With a J-beta primer mix and a sample-barcoded 5' primer, a second PCR ran about 6 to 11 cycles. All samples yielded 2.5 million or more CDR3-containing paired-end reads. TCRdb fed the 5' RACE reads into MiXCR, producing one record per CDR3 protein. The sample records over 1.5 million distinct CDR3 sequences, around 50% being singletons. Donors were systemically healthy Caucasian individuals from Russia aged about 6 to 95 years. Whole-study findings and limits: Naive CD4+ cell counts and diversity both ran higher in long-lived than in aged donors. TCR beta diversity correlated strongly with naive T cell percentage.

Notes on this clonotype: The antigen is unknown.

Sample: blood. The origin of this receptor is a middle-aged woman in good health. The chain has TRBV15 and TRBJ2-3, with D unresolved. The CDR3 loop is CATSRVRLSTDTQYF. The DNA for the CDR3 is TGTGCCACCAGCAGAGTCCGTCTGAGCACAGATACGCAGTATTTT.